The 21 T cell receptor beta chains given below trace back to one sample, sequenced in a study of cytomegalovirus exposure and HLA in healthy donors. Sequencing was performed with immunoSEQ multiplex PCR; in TCRdb, only in-frame clones are kept and a portion is missing. The table records fewer than 400,000 clones, just over 85% of them present only once. Sequences were obtained from PBMCs. The receptors derive from a woman aged 18-29 years in good health and CMV-seronegative.

Comment on this clone: This specimen includes other DNA sequences encoding the same CDR3. The chain couples TRBV5-1 to TRBJ2-3; D gene ambiguous. Germline loops: CDR1 SGHRS, CDR2 YFSETQ. V lost 0 bases, J lost 1 base, and 9 bases lay in between. The CDR3 extends over 15 amino acids. This chain's CDR3 is CASSLGLAGTDTQYF. CDR3 DNA sequence: TGCGCCAGCAGCTTGGGGCTCGCGGGCACAGATACGCAGTATTTT.

DNA for the CDR3: TGCGCCAGCAGCTTGGACGGCGGGAGGACCAACACCGGGGAGCTGTTTTTT. This codes for CASSLDGGRTNTGELFF. This sequence joins TRBV5-1 and TRBJ2-2, with 8 bases fitting TRBD2. Germline assignment: CDR1 SGHRS and CDR2 YFSETQ. The J segment lost 2 bases and the V segment lost 0 bases, leaving 6 bases of the junction unmatched. The CDR3 consists of 17 residues.

The V call is TRBV4-2, the J call TRBJ2-7; 7 positions match TRBD2. The length of the CDR3 is 17 residues. J gave up 0 bases and V 0 bases, and 8 bases lay outside the gene matches. Germline CDR1 reads LGHNA; CDR2 reads YNFKEQ. CDR3 in amino acids: CASSQDPYGGSSYEQYF. CDR3 in DNA: TGTGCCAGCAGCCAAGATCCCTATGGCGGGAGCTCCTACGAGCAGTACTTC.

This clone was observed a single time. The V gene is TRBV28, the J gene TRBJ2-7, with a possible D match to TRBD2 (7 bases). The CDR3 loop spans 15 amino acids. Germline CDR1 reads MDHEN; CDR2 reads SYDVKM. V was shortened by 10 bases and J by 0 bases, with 19 bases between the two germline ends. CDR3 coding DNA: TGTGCCACCCAAGGGGGGGAGGCCAGCTCCTACGAGCAGTACTTC. This encodes CATQGGEASSYEQYF.

This rearrangement joins TRBV29-1 to TRBJ2-6, with D possibly matching TRBD1 (6 bases). The CDR3 is 15 residues long. Trimming left V 4 bases short and J 1 base short, with 11 bases between. CDR1 and CDR2 (germline): SQVTM, ANQGSEA. CDR3: CSVGLTGSGANVLTF. The CDR3 nucleotides are TGCAGCGTTGGATTAACAGGGTCTGGGGCCAACGTCCTGACTTTC.

V and J are TRBV5-6 and TRBJ2-3; D perhaps matches TRBD2 (6 bases). The CDR3 length is 15 residues. Germline CDR1 is SGHDT and CDR2 is YYEEEE. The germline V and J ends were trimmed by 3 bases and 0 bases, with 11 bases remaining between them. Written as DNA, the CDR3 is TGTGCCAGCAGCTCCGGCGCGGGGAGCACAGATACGCAGTATTTT. It is translated as CASSSGAGSTDTQYF.

The chain employs TRBV4-3 and TRBJ2-7; 9 bases align to TRBD2. This CDR3 has 15 amino acids. Germline V lookup: CDR1 LGHNA, CDR2 YSLEER. J gave up 2 bases and V 4 bases, and 6 bases lay outside the gene matches. CDR3 loop: CASSLGAGGPYEQYF. CDR3 DNA: TGCGCCAGCAGCCTAGGAGCGGGAGGACCCTACGAGCAGTACTTC.

The CDR3 is CASTRGGMNTEAFF. Here the CDR3 DNA reads TGTGCCAGCACCCGCGGCGGTATGAACACTGAAGCTTTCTTT. The rearrangement links TRBV6-6 to TRBJ1-1; D gene ambiguous. Between the trimmed V and J ends, which lost 7 bases and 0 bases, there was a span of 12 bases. CDR1 is MNHNY, CDR2 SVGAGI, per germline (reference sequence). The CDR3 has 14 amino acids.

The rearrangement joins TRBV4-3 to TRBJ2-2; TRBD2 agrees at 7 bases. The CDR3 extends over 16 amino acids. With V trimmed by 4 bases and J by 5 bases, 10 bases remained unmatched. Germline lookup yields CDR1 LGHNA and CDR2 YSLEER. This chain's CDR3 is CASSRQIRGGTGELFF. The CDR3 DNA reads TGCGCCAGCAGCCGTCAGATCCGCGGGGGAACCGGGGAGCTGTTTTTT.

V is TRBV30 and J is TRBJ1-4; unclear D gene. The CDR3 runs to 14 residues. Germline V gives CDR1 GTSNPN, CDR2 SVGIG (reference sequence). The V end was cut by 0 bases, the J end by 8 bases, with 13 bases between. CDR3 nucleotide sequence: TGTGCCTGGAGTGTACGGGGTTCTCGAGAAAAACTGTTTTTT. Protein sequence: CAWSVRGSREKLFF.

This clone was detected only once. The CDR3 region is CASSLASYEQYF. CDR3 coding DNA: TGTGCCAGCAGCTTGGCCTCTTACGAGCAGTACTTC. V is TRBV5-4 and J is TRBJ2-7; D gene uncertain. Trimming removed 0 bases at V and 4 bases at J, with 5 bases between. The CDR3 has 12 residues. Germline V CDR1 and CDR2: SGHNT, YYREEE (reference sequence).

This clone was observed a single time. Different DNA sequences within this sample yield the same CDR3. The rearrangement joins TRBV6-5 to TRBJ1-5; tentatively, D is TRBD1 (5 bases). Germline V CDR1 and CDR2: MNHEY, SVGAGI. Trimming took off 2 bases at V and 6 bases at J, with 11 bases between the two ends. This CDR3 is 14 amino acids long. The CDR3 coding sequence is TGTGCCAGCAGTTACGGCCAGGGTAGTCAGCCCCAGCATTTT. It is translated as CASSYGQGSQPQHF.

This clone turned up a few times. The V and J genes are TRBV18 and TRBJ2-7; 7 bases are shared with TRBD2. With V trimmed by 1 base and J by 6 bases, 9 bases remained unmatched. The germline V gene has CDR1 KGHSH and CDR2 LQKENI. The CDR3 consists of 15 residues. CDR3 DNA: TGTGCCAGCTCACCACTAACCAGCGGGGTGGGCGAGCAGTACTTC. Protein: CASSPLTSGVGEQYF.

The V gene is TRBV11-1, the J gene TRBJ2-5; 9 bases match TRBD1. V lost 5 bases to trimming and J lost 3 bases; unmatched junction nucleotides: 4. The CDR3 has 14 amino acids. Germline-derived CDR1 and CDR2 are SGHAT and FQDESV (reference sequence). Here the CDR3 reads CASSPGQGKETQYF. The DNA of the CDR3 is TGTGCCAGCAGCCCGGGACAGGGCAAAGAGACCCAGTACTTC. Variable domain in full (rest from reference TRBV11-1 and TRBJ2-5): EAEVAQSPRYKITEKSQAVAFWCDPISGHATLYWYRQILGQGPELLVQFQDESVVDDSQLPKDRFSAERLKGVDSTLKIQPAELGDSAMYLCASSPGQGKETQYFGPGTRLLVL.

This CDR3 reads CASSDQTGSEAFF. In nucleotides, the CDR3 is TGTGCCAGCAGTGATCAAACAGGTTCTGAAGCTTTCTTT. J is TRBJ1-1 and V is TRBV6-1; the D gene is possibly TRBD1 (5 bases). Germline V lookup: CDR1 MNHNS, CDR2 SASEGT. The CDR3 contains 13 residues. Trimming stripped 3 bases from V and 6 bases from J, with 11 bases between.

The genes are TRBV18 and TRBJ2-5, with D perhaps matching TRBD1 (6 bases). Germline values: CDR1 KGHSH, CDR2 LQKENI. The CDR3 length is 15 residues. Trimming stripped 1 base from V and 0 bases from J, with 9 bases between. The CDR3 nucleotides read TGTGCCAGCTCACCACGGACAGCGTACCAAGAGACCCAGTACTTC. It is translated as CASSPRTAYQETQYF.

This chain uses TRBV11-2 with TRBJ2-7, with D perhaps matching TRBD1 (8 bases). The CDR3 has 18 amino acids. V gave up 0 bases and J gave up 2 bases, with 20 bases separating them. The V gene's germline CDR1 is SGHAT and CDR2 FQNNGV. The CDR3 sequence is CASSLDPTWGGQAYEQYF. CDR3 DNA sequence: TGTGCCAGCAGCTTAGATCCCACCTGGGGGGGACAGGCCTACGAGCAGTACTTC.

V usage is TRBV7-2 and J usage is TRBJ2-1; tentative D call: TRBD1 (5 bases). Germline CDR1 SGHTA, CDR2 FQGNSA. V lost 2 bases and J 4 bases, leaving 15 bases between the germline ends. There are 16 residues in the CDR3. CDR3 residues: CASSLRWGLLYNEQFF. The CDR3 coding sequence is TGTGCCAGCAGCTTAAGGTGGGGCCTGTTATACAATGAGCAGTTCTTC.

This clone came up many times. The rearrangement uses TRBV28 and TRBJ1-5; 8 bases agree with TRBD1. V lost 4 bases, J lost 3 bases, and 8 bases stayed unmatched. Germline CDR1 and CDR2: MDHEN and SYDVKM. This CDR3 comprises 16 residues. CDR3 bases: TGTGCCAGCAGTTCCGTCCAGGGGGCGGACAATCAGCCCCAGCATTTT. Translating gives CASSSVQGADNQPQHF.

The V gene is TRBV27, the J gene TRBJ2-7; 7 nucleotides align to TRBD2. Trimming at V came to 8 bases and at J to 6 bases, leaving 4 bases not matched to a gene. This CDR3 region has 11 residues. The V gene's germline CDR1 is MNHEY and CDR2 SMNVEV (reference sequence). CDR3 nucleotides: TGTGCCAGCGTCGGCGGGGGCGAGCAGTACTTC. Its protein product is CASVGGGEQYF.

V usage is TRBV11-3 and J usage is TRBJ2-5; 11 bases map to TRBD2. Germline lookup yields CDR1 SGHNT and CDR2 YENEEA. The CDR3 is made up of 15 amino acids. With 1 base clipped from V and 5 bases from J, the junction kept 3 bases outside the gene matches. This chain's CDR3 is CASSLGTSGSETQYF. CDR3 coding DNA: TGTGCCAGCAGCTTAGGAACTAGCGGGAGCGAGACCCAGTACTTC.